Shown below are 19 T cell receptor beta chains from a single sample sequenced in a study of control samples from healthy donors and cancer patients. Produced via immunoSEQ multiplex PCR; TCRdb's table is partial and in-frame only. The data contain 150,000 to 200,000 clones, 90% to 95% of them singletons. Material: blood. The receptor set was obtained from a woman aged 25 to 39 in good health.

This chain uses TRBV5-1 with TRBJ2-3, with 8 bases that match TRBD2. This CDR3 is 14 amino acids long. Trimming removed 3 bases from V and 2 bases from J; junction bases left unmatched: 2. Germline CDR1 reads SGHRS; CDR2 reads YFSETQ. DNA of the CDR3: TGCGCCAGCAGCTCGGGGGGGTACACAGATACGCAGTATTTT. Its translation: CASSSGGYTDTQYF. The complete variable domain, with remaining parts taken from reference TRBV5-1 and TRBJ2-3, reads KAGVTQTPRYLIKTRGQQVTLSCSPISGHRSVSWYQQTPGQGLQFLFEYFSETQRNKGNFPGRFSGRQFSNSRSEMNVSTLELGDSALYLCASSSGGYTDTQYFGPGTRLTVL.

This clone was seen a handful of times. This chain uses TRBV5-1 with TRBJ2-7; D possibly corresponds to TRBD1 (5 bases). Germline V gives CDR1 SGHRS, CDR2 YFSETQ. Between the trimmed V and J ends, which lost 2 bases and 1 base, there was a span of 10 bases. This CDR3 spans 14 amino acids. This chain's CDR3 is CASSFVAGSYEQYF. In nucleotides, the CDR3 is TGCGCCAGCAGCTTCGTCGCAGGGTCCTACGAGCAGTACTTC.

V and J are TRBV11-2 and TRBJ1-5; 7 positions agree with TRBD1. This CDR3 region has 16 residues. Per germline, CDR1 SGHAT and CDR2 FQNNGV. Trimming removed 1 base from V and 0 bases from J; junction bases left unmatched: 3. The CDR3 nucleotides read TGTGCCAGCAGCTTAGGGACAGGATATAGCAATCAGCCCCAGCATTTT. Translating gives CASSLGTGYSNQPQHF.

The CDR3, as DNA: TGTGCCAGTCGGACAGGGGGTAGGGACTATGGCTACACCTTC. Translating gives CASRTGGRDYGYTF. This chain connects TRBV7-2 to TRBJ1-2; TRBD1 matches 10 bases. J lost 3 bases, V lost 9 bases, and 7 bases had no gene match. The CDR3 is 14 residues long. Germline V lookup: CDR1 SGHTA, CDR2 FQGNSA.

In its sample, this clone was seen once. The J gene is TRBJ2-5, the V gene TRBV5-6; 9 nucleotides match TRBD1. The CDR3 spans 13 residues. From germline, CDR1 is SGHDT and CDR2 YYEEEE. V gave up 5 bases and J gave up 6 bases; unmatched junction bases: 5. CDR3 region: CASSKQGAKTQYF. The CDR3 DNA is TGTGCCAGCAGTAAACAGGGGGCCAAGACCCAGTACTTC.

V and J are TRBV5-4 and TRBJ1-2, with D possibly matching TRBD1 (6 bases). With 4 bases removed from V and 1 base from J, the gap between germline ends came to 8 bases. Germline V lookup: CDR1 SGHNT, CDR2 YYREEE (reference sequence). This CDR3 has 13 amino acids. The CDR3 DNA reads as TGTGCCAGCAGCCCGGGACATAACTATGGCTACACCTTC. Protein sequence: CASSPGHNYGYTF.

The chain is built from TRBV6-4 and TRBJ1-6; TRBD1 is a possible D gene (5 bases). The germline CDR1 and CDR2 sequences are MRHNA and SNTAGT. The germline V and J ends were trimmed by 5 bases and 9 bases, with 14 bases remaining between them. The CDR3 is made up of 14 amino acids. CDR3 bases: TGTGCCAGCAGTCCCCAGGGTACAGGTTCACCCCTCCACTTT. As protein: CASSPQGTGSPLHF.

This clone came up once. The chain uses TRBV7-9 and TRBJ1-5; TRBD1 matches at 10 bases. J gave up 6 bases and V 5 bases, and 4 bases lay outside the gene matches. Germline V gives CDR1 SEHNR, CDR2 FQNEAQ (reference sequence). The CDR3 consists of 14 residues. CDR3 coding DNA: TGTGCCAGCAGCAGGGACAGGGGTTCTCAGCCCCAGCATTTT. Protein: CASSRDRGSQPQHF.

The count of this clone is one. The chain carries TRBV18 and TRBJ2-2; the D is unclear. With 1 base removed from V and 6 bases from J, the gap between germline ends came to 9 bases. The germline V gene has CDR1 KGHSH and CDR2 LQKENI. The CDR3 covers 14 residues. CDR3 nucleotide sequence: TGTGCCAGCTCACCACAGGGATTCCCCGGGGAGCTGTTTTTT. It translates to CASSPQGFPGELFF.

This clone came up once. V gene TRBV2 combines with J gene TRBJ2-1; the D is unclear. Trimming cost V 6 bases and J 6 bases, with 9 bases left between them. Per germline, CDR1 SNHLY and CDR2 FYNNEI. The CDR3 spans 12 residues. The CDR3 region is CASRRVVNEQFF. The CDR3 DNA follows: TGTGCCAGCAGAAGGGTAGTCAATGAGCAGTTCTTC.

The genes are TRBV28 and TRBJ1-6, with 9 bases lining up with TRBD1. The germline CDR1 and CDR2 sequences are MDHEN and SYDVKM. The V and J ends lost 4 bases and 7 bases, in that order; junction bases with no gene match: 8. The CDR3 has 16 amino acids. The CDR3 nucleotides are TGTGCCAGCAGTTCCCCCGGGACAGGGATCAATTCACCCCTCCACTTT. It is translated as CASSSPGTGINSPLHF.

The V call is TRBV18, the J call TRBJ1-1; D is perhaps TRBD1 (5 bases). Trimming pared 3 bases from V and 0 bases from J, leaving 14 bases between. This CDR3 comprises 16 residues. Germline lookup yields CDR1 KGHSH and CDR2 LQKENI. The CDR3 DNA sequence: TGTGCCAGCTCACCCGGGAGGGGACTAATGAACACTGAAGCTTTCTTT. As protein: CASSPGRGLMNTEAFF.

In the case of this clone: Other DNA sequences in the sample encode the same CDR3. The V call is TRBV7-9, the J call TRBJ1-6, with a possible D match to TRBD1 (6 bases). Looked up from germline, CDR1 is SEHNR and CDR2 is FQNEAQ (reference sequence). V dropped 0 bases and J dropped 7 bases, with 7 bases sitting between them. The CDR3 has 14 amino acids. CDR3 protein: CASSLAGGNSPLHF. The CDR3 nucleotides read TGTGCCAGCAGCTTAGCAGGGGGAAATTCACCCCTCCACTTT.

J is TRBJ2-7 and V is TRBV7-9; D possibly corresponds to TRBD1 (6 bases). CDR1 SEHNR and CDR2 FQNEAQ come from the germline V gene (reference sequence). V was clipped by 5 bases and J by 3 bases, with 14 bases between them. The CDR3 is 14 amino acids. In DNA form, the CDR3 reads TGTGCCAGCAGCATTGGACAGACAGGCTACGAGCAGTACTTC. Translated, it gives CASSIGQTGYEQYF. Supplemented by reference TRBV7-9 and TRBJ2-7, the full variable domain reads DTGVSQNPRHKITKRGQNVTFRCDPISEHNRLYWYRQTLGQGPEFLTYFQNEAQLEKSRLLSDRFSAERPKGSFSTLEIQRTEQGDSAMYLCASSIGQTGYEQYFGPGTRLTVT.

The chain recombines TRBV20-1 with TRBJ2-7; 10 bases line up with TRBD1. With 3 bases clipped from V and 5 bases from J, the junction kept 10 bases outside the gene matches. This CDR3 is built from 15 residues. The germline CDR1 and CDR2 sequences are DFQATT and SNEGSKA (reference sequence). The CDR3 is CSASPRDRGQNEQYF. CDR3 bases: TGCAGTGCTAGTCCCCGGGACAGGGGTCAAAACGAGCAGTACTTC.

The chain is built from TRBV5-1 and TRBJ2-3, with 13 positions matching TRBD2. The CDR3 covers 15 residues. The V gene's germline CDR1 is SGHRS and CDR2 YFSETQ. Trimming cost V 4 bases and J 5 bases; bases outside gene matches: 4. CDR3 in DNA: TGCGCCAGCAGCACTAGCGGGGGGGCGGGAGATACGCAGTATTTT. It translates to CASSTSGGAGDTQYF.

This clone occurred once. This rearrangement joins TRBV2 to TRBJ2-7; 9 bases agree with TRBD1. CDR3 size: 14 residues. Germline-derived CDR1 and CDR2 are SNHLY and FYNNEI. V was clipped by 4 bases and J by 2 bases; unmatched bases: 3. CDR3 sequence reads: CASSAGTGTYEQYF. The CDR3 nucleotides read TGTGCCAGCAGTGCCGGGACAGGGACCTACGAGCAGTACTTC.

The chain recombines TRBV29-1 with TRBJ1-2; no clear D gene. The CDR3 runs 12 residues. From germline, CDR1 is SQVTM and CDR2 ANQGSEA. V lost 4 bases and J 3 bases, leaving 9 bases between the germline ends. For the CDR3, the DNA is TGCAGCGTTGCGACACAAGACTATGGCTACACCTTC. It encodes CSVATQDYGYTF.

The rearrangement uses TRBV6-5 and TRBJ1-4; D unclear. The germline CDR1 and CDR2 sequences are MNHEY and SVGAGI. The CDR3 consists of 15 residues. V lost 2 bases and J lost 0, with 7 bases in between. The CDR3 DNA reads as TGTGCCAGCAGTTACGAGGGCTCAACTAATGAAAAACTGTTTTTT. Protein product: CASSYEGSTNEKLFF.